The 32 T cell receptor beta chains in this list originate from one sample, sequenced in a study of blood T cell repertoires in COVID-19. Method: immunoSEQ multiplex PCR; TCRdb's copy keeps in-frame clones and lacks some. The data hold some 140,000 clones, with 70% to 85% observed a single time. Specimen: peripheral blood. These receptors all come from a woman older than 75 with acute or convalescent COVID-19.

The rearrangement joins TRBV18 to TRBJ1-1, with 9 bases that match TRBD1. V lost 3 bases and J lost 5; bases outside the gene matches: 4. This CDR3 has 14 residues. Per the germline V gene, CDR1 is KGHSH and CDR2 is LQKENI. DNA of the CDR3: TGTGCCAGCTCACCGGACAGGGGAACGACTGAAGCTTTCTTT. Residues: CASSPDRGTTEAFF.

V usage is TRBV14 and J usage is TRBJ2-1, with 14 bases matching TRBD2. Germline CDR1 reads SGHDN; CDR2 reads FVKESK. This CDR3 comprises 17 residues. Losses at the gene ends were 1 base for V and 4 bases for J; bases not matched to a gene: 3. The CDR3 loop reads CASSQGTSGGKYNEQFF. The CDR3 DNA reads TGTGCCAGCAGCCAAGGGACTAGCGGGGGGAAGTACAATGAGCAGTTCTTC.

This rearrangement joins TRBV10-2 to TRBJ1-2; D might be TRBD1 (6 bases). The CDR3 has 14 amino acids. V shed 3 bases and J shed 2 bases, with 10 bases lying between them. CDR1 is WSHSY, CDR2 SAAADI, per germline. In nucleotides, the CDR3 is TGCGCCAGCAGTGACCAGACAGGAAACTATGGCTACACCTTC. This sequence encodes CASSDQTGNYGYTF.

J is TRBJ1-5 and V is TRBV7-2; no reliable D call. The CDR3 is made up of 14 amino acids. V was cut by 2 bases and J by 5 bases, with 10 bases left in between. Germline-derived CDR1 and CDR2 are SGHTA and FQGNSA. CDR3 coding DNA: TGTGCCAGCAGCTTAATTTCACGGGATCAGCCCCAGCATTTT. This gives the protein CASSLISRDQPQHF.

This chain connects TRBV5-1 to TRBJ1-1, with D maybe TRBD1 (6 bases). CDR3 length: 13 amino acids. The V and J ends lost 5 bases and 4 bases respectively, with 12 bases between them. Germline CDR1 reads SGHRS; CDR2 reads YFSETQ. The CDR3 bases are TGCGCCAGCAGGCGAGGGGGTTCCACTGAAGCTTTCTTT. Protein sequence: CASRRGGSTEAFF.

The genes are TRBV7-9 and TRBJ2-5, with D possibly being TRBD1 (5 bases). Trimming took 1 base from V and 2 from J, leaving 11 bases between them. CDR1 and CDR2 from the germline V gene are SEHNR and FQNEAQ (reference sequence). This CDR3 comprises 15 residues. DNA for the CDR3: TGTGCCAGCAGCTTAGACAGGAGAGGACAAGAGACCCAGTACTTC. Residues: CASSLDRRGQETQYF.

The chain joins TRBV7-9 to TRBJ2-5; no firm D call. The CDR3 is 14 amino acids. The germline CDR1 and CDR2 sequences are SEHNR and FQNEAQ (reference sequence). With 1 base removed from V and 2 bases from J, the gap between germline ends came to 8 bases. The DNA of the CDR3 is TGTGCCAGCAGCTTAGGGGCAGTTCAAGAGACCCAGTACTTC. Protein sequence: CASSLGAVQETQYF.

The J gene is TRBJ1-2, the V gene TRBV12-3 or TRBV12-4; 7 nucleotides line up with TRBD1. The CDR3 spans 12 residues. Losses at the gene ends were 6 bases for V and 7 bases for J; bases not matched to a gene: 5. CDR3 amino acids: CASRNRGGGYTF. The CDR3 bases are TGTGCCAGCAGAAACAGGGGAGGTGGCTACACCTTC.

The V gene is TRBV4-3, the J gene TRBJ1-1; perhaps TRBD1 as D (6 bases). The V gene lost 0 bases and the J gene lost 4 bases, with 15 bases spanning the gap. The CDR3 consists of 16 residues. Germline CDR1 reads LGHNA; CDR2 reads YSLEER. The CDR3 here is CASSQDLPGEGTEAFF. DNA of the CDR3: TGCGCCAGCAGCCAAGATCTCCCAGGGGAAGGCACTGAAGCTTTCTTT.

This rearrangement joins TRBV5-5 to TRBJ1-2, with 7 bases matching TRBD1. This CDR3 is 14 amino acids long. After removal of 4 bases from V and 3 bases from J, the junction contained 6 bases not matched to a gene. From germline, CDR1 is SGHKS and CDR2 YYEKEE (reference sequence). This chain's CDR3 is CASSHRDRDYGYTF. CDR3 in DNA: TGTGCCAGCAGCCACCGGGACAGAGACTATGGCTACACCTTC.

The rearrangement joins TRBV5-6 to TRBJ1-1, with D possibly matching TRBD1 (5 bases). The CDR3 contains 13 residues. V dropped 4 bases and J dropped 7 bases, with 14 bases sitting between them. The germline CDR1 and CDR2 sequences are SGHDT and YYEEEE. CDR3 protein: CASSPTEAYEAFF. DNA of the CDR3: TGTGCCAGCAGCCCGACAGAGGCTTATGAAGCTTTCTTT.

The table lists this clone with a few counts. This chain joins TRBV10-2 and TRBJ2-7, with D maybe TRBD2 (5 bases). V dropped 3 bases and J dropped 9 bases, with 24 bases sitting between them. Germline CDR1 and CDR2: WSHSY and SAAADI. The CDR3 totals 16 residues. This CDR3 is CASSDKSPLAFTRQYF. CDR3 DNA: TGCGCCAGCAGTGATAAAAGTCCTCTAGCCTTTACTCGGCAGTACTTC.

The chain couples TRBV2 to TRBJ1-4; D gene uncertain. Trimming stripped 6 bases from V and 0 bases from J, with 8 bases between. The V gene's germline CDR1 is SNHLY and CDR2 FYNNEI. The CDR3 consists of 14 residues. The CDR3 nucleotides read TGTGCCAGCAGCAGACTTGCAACTAATGAAAAACTGTTTTTT. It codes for CASSRLATNEKLFF.

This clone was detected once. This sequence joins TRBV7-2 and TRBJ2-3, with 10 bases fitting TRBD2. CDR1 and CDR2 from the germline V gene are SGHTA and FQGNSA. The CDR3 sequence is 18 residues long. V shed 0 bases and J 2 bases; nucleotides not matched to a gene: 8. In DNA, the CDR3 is TGTGCCAGCAGCTTAGCTCTCTCTCTAGCGGGAGCCACAGATACGCAGTATTTT. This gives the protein CASSLALSLAGATDTQYF.

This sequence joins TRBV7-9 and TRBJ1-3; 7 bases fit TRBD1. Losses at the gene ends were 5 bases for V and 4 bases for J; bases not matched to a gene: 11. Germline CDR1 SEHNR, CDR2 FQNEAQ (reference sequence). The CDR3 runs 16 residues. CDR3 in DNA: TGTGCCAGCAGCCCGCACGTGGGGACAGTAGGAAACACCATATATTTT. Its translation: CASSPHVGTVGNTIYF.

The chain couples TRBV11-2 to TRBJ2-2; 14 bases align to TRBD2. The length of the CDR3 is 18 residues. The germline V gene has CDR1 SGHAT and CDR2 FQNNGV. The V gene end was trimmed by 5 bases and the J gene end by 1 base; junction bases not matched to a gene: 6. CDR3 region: CASSPGLAGVENTGELFF. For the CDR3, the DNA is TGTGCCAGCAGCCCGGGACTAGCGGGAGTCGAGAACACCGGGGAGCTGTTTTTT.

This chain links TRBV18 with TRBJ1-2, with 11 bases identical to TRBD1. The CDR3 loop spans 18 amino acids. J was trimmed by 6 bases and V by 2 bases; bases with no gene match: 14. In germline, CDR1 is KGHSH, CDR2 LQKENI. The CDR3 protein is CASSPIPGTGGAPDGYTF. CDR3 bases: TGTGCCAGCTCACCAATCCCGGGGACAGGGGGTGCCCCAGATGGCTACACCTTC.

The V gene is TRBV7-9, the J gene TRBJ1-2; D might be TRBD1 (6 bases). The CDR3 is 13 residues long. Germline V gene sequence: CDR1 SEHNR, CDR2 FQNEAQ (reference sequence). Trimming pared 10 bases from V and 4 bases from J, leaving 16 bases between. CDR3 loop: CAINRDGSYGYTF. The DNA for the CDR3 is TGTGCCATCAACAGGGATGGGAGCTATGGCTACACCTTC.

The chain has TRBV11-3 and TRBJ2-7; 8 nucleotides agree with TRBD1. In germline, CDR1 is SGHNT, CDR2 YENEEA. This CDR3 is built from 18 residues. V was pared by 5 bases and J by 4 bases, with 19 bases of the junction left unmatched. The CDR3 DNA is TGTGCCAGCAGCCTTAGAAGAGACCCCGGGACAGGAGAATACGAGCAGTACTTC. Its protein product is CASSLRRDPGTGEYEQYF.

Here the CDR3 reads CASSLGSSYNSPLHF. Written as DNA, the CDR3 is TGTGCCAGCAGCTTGGGGAGCTCCTATAATTCACCCCTCCACTTT. V is TRBV5-4 and J is TRBJ1-6; no firm D call. V lost 0 bases to trimming and J lost 0 bases, with 4 bases between them. Germline values: CDR1 SGHNT, CDR2 YYREEE (reference sequence). CDR3 length: 15 amino acids. Using reference TRBV5-4 and TRBJ1-6 for the parts outside the CDR3, the full variable domain is ETGVTQSPTHLIKTRGQQVTLRCSSQSGHNTVSWYQQALGQGPQFIFQYYREEENGRGNFPPRFSGLQFPNYSSELNVNALELDDSALYLCASSLGSSYNSPLHFGNGTRLTVT.

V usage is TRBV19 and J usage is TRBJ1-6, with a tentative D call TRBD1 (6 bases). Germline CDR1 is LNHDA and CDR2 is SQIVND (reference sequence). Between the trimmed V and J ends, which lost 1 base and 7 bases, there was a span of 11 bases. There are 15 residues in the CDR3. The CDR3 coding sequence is TGTGCCAGTAGTATAGTCGGGCAGGGGAATTCACCCCTCCACTTT. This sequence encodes CASSIVGQGNSPLHF. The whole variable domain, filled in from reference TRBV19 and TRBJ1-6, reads DGGITQSPKYLFRKEGQNVTLSCEQNLNHDAMYWYRQDPGQGLRLIYYSQIVNDFQKGDIAEGYSVSREKKESFPLTVTSAQKNPTAFYLCASSIVGQGNSPLHFGNGTRLTVT.

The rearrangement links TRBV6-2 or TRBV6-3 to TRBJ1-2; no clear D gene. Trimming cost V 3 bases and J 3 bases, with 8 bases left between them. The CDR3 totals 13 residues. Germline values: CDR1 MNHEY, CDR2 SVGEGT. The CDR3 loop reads CASSYEGDYGYTF. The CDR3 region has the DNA TGTGCCAGCAGTTATGAGGGCGACTATGGCTACACCTTC.

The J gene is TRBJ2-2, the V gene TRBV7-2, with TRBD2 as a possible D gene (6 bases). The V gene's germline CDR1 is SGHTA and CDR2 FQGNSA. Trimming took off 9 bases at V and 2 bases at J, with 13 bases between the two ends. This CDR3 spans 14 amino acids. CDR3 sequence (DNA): TGTGCCAGGACCGGGACTTCAAACACCGGGGAGCTGTTTTTT. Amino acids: CARTGTSNTGELFF.

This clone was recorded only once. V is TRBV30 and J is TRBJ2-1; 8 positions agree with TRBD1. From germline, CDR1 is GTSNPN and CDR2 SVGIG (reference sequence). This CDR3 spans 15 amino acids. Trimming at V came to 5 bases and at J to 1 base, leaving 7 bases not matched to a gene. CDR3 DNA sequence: TGTGCCTGGGATCACCGGGACAGGTCCTACAATGAGCAGTTCTTC. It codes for CAWDHRDRSYNEQFF.

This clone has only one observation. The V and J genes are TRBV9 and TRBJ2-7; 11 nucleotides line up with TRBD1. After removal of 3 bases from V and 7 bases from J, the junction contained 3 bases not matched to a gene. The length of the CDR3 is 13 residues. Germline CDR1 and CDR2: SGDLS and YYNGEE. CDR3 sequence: CASSADRGLEQYF. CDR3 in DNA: TGTGCCAGCAGCGCGGACAGGGGGCTTGAGCAGTACTTC. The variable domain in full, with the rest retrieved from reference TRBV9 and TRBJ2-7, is DSGVTQTPKHLITATGQRVTLRCSPRSGDLSVYWYQQSLDQGLQFLIQYYNGEERAKGNILERFSAQQFPDLHSELNLSSLELGDSALYFCASSADRGLEQYFGPGTRLTVT.

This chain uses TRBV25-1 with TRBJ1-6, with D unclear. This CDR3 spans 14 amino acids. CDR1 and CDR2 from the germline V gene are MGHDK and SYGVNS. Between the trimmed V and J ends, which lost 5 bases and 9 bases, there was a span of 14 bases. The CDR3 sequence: CASSQSSYSSPLHF. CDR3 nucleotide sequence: TGTGCCAGCAGTCAGAGCTCTTACAGTTCACCCCTCCACTTT.

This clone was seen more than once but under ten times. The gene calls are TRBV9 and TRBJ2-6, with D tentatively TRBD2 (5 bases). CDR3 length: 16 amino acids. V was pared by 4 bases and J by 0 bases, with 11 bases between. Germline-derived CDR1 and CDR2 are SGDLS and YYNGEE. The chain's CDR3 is CASSLGESSGANVLTF. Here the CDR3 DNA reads TGTGCCAGCAGCCTTGGGGAGAGCTCTGGGGCCAACGTCCTGACTTTC.

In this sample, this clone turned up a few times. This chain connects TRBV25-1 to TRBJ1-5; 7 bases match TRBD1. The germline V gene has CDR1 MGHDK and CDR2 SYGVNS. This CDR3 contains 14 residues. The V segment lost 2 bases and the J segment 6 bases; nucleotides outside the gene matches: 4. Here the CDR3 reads CASSEDREGQPQHF. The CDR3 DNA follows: TGTGCCAGCAGTGAAGACAGGGAAGGTCAGCCCCAGCATTTT.

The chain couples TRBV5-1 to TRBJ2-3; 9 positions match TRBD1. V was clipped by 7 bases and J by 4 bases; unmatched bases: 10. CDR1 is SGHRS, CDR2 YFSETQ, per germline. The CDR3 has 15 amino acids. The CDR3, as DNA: TGCGCCAGCTGCTACGGGACAGGGACTCCAGATACGCAGTATTTT. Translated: CASCYGTGTPDTQYF. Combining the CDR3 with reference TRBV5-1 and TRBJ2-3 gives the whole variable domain KAGVTQTPRYLIKTRGQQVTLSCSPISGHRSVSWYQQTPGQGLQFLFEYFSETQRNKGNFPGRFSGRQFSNSRSEMNVSTLELGDSALYLCASCYGTGTPDTQYFGPGTRLTVL.

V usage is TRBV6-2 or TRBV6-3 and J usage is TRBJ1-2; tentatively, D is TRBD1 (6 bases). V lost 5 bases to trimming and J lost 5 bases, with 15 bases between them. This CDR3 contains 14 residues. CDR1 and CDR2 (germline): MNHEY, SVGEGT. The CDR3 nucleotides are TGTGCCAGCAGTAAGGACAGATCGAGGTATGGCTACACCTTC. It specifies CASSKDRSRYGYTF.

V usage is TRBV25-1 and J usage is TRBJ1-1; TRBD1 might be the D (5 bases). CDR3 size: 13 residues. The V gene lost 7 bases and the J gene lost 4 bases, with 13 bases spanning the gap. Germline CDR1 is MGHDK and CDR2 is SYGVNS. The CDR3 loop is CASTPTVLTEAFF. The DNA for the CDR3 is TGTGCCAGCACACCGACAGTCCTCACTGAAGCTTTCTTT.

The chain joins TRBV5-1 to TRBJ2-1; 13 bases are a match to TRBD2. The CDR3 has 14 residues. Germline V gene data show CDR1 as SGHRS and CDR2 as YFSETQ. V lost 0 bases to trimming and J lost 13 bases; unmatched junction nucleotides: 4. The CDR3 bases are TGCGCCAGCAGCTTGGGGACTAGCGGGGGAAACCAGTTCTTC. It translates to CASSLGTSGGNQFF.